This is a list of T cell receptor beta chains from one sample in a study of T cell changes during pregnancy in multiple sclerosis. Measured with immunoSEQ multiplex PCR; TCRdb has only the in-frame clones, and not every one. The sample consists of 84,000 or so clones, less than 95% of them appearing once. This sample comprised peripheral blood, obtained in the third trimester of pregnancy. The receptor set was obtained from a female donor with multiple sclerosis, enrolled in a pregnancy study. Each CDR3 is given with its conserved first and last residue. Each record gives: D gene, clone size, V gene, J gene, CDR3 protein, CDR3 DNA. The D gene is left open where the match is weak. A row's size may be missing; if present it is once, few, many or a size class.

d_call: TRBD2
clone_size: NA
v_call: TRBV25-1
j_call: TRBJ2-3
cdr3_aa: CASSSSGGITDTQYF
cdr3_nt: TGTGCCAGCAGTAGTAGCGGGGGGATCACAGATACGCAGTATTTT

d_call: TRBD2
clone_size: NA
v_call: TRBV30
j_call: TRBJ2-5
cdr3_aa: CAWISSGGYQETQYF
cdr3_nt: TGTGCCTGGATTAGTAGCGGGGGGTACCAAGAGACCCAGTACTTC

d_call: NA
clone_size: many
v_call: TRBV11-2
j_call: TRBJ2-2
cdr3_aa: CASSFLASGELFF
cdr3_nt: TGTGCCAGCAGCTTTCTAGCATCCGGGGAGCTGTTTTTT

d_call: NA
clone_size: NA
v_call: TRBV6-5
j_call: TRBJ1-2
cdr3_aa: CASRSRTATNYGYTF
cdr3_nt: TGTGCCAGCAGATCCCGGACAGCAACTAACTATGGCTACACCTTC

d_call: TRBD2
clone_size: NA
v_call: TRBV7-8
j_call: TRBJ2-1
cdr3_aa: CASSPNRGGENNEQFF
cdr3_nt: TGTGCCAGCAGCCCTAATCGGGGGGGGGAAAACAATGAGCAGTTCTTC

d_call: NA
clone_size: NA
v_call: TRBV5-1
j_call: TRBJ2-3
cdr3_aa: CASSFQDSGTDTQYF
cdr3_nt: TGCGCCAGCAGCTTCCAAGACTCTGGCACAGATACGCAGTATTTT

d_call: NA
clone_size: NA
v_call: TRBV1
j_call: TRBJ1-2
cdr3_aa: CTSSQDRSPDSQTRRPNYGYTF
cdr3_nt: TGCACCAGCAGCCAAGATCGATCCCCTGACTCCCAGACCCGGCGCCCAAACTATGGCTACACCTTC

d_call: TRBD1
clone_size: NA
v_call: TRBV6-5
j_call: TRBJ1-6
cdr3_aa: CASSIRDRNSPLHF
cdr3_nt: TGTGCCAGCAGTATCCGGGACAGGAATTCACCCCTCCACTTT

d_call: NA
clone_size: NA
v_call: TRBV5-6
j_call: TRBJ1-3
cdr3_aa: CASSSAGAGNTIYF
cdr3_nt: TGTGCCAGCAGCTCGGCGGGGGCTGGAAACACCATATATTTT

d_call: NA
clone_size: NA
v_call: TRBV7-3
j_call: TRBJ1-1
cdr3_aa: CASSIRGNTEAFF
cdr3_nt: TGTGCCAGCAGCATAAGAGGGAACACTGAAGCTTTCTTT

d_call: NA
clone_size: NA
v_call: TRBV18
j_call: TRBJ1-5
cdr3_aa: CASSPNQGSSNQPQHF
cdr3_nt: TGTGCCAGCTCACCAAACCAGGGAAGTAGCAATCAGCCCCAGCATTTT

d_call: NA
clone_size: NA
v_call: TRBV2
j_call: TRBJ2-2
cdr3_aa: CASSGGDFRPNTGELFF
cdr3_nt: TGTGCCAGCAGTGGGGGAGACTTTAGGCCGAACACCGGGGAGCTGTTTTTT

d_call: NA
clone_size: NA
v_call: TRBV19
j_call: TRBJ1-2
cdr3_aa: CASSKQFSQRTIYGYTF
cdr3_nt: TGTGCCAGTAGTAAACAGTTTAGCCAAAGGACAATTTATGGCTACACCTTC

d_call: TRBD1
clone_size: NA
v_call: TRBV29-1
j_call: TRBJ2-1
cdr3_aa: CSVEGDRTGNEQFF
cdr3_nt: TGCAGCGTCGAGGGGGACAGGACAGGGAATGAGCAGTTCTTC

d_call: NA
clone_size: NA
v_call: TRBV5-1
j_call: TRBJ1-2
cdr3_aa: CASSLGQADYTF
cdr3_nt: TGCGCCAGCAGCTTGGGACAGGCGGACTACACCTTC

d_call: NA
clone_size: NA
v_call: TRBV4-1
j_call: TRBJ2-7
cdr3_aa: CASSQEGVGGEQYF
cdr3_nt: TGCGCCAGCAGCCAAGAGGGGGTGGGGGGTGAGCAGTACTTC

d_call: NA
clone_size: NA
v_call: TRBV6-5
j_call: TRBJ1-2
cdr3_aa: CASRSRRHLYGYTF
cdr3_nt: TGTGCCAGCAGATCTCGTAGACATCTCTATGGCTACACCTTC

d_call: NA
clone_size: NA
v_call: TRBV6-1
j_call: TRBJ1-6
cdr3_aa: CASSDSGTLSSYNSPLHF
cdr3_nt: TGTGCCAGCAGTGATTCGGGGACATTGAGCTCCTATAATTCACCCCTCCACTTT

d_call: NA
clone_size: NA
v_call: TRBV20-1
j_call: TRBJ2-5
cdr3_aa: CSGSGEETQYF
cdr3_nt: TGCAGTGGTTCGGGGGAAGAGACCCAGTACTTC

d_call: TRBD1
clone_size: once
v_call: TRBV5-4
j_call: TRBJ1-4
cdr3_aa: CASSFEQGADEKLFF
cdr3_nt: TGTGCCAGCAGCTTCGAACAGGGGGCGGATGAAAAACTGTTTTTT

d_call: NA
clone_size: NA
v_call: TRBV4-1
j_call: TRBJ2-1
cdr3_aa: CASSSGTAGYNEQFF
cdr3_nt: TGCGCCAGCAGCTCTGGGACTGCGGGGTACAATGAGCAGTTCTTC

d_call: TRBD1
clone_size: NA
v_call: TRBV7-2
j_call: TRBJ1-4
cdr3_aa: CASSAGTENEKLFF
cdr3_nt: TGTGCCAGCAGCGCCGGGACAGAAAATGAAAAACTGTTTTTT